The clone carrying this T cell receptor (beta chain) was seen a single time. What it binds is unknown. An overlapping HIV-1 Gag peptide pool stimulated these cells at about 0.9 ug/peptide/mL. Responding CD4+ T cells were sorted by upregulation of both CD40 ligand and CD69. This sample was taken from a study of persistence of HIV-infected CD4 T cells. CDR1 is SGHTA and CDR2 is FQGNSA in the germline V gene. The CDR3 has 14 amino acids. V gave up 5 bases and J gave up 4 bases; unmatched junction bases: 7. The libraries were made with immunoSEQ version 4 in survey mode. Data came from immunoSEQ multiplex PCR; TCRdb stores just in-frame clones and leaves some out. The table shows about 13,000 clones, with about 66% occurring only once. The study's findings and limits: TCR analyses could not target the rare provirus-carrying CMV-responding cells. CMV- and Gag-responding cells had lower TCRbeta richness than CD3/CD28-responding cells.

The receptor's source is an adult man with HIV who was CMV-seropositive. Sample: CD4+ T cells sorted from PBMCs after approximately 19-hour stimulation, taken from a patient who received antiretroviral therapy. J is TRBJ1-2 and V is TRBV7-2; 7 bases are a match to TRBD1. The CDR3 DNA reads TGTGCCAGCAGCCCGACAGGGTCCATCTATGGCTACACCTTC. Protein product: CASSPTGSIYGYTF.